What follows describes a single T cell receptor (beta chain). These data originate in a study of blood T cell repertoires in COVID-19. As for the study in general: Sample material is recorded as cDNA or gDNA derived from T cells, B-cell-depleted T cells, or PBMCs.

Original handling: Amplifying reference gene primers gave estimates of nucleated cell counts. Sequenced by immunoSEQ multiplex PCR; TCRdb stores in-frame clones only, minus some. The V and J calls and clone size are taken from that table; D and trimming were inferred from the DNA. The sample lists fewer than 150,000 clones, approximately 84% seen once, with about 7% in the top ten. Sequenced material: peripheral blood. The clonotype comes from a human donor in a cohort sampled during active COVID-19.

The CDR3 sequence is CASSQLTETIYF. The CDR3 coding sequence is TGTGCCAGCAGCCAATTGACAGAAACCATATATTTT. The rearrangement joins TRBV16 to TRBJ1-3; maybe TRBD1 (5 bases). Trimming cost V 1 base and J 10 bases, with 8 bases left between them. The CDR3 is 12 amino acids. The germline CDR1 and CDR2 sequences are KGHSY and FQNENV.